The clone carrying this TCR beta chain was counted many times. Its antigen remains unknown. Germline V gene sequence: CDR1 SGHTA, CDR2 FQGTGA. There are 16 residues in the CDR3. V shed 5 bases and J shed 2 bases, with 17 bases lying between them. The second PCR ran about 6 to 12 cycles with a sample-barcoded 5' primer and J-beta primers. Each cDNA molecule was tagged by a template-switch adaptor with 12 random nucleotides. TCRdb used MiXCR to reprocess the 5' RACE reads, holding one entry per CDR3 protein. The sample lists 1.5 million to 2 million distinct CDR3 sequences; 28% were seen once. All donors came from Russia, were Caucasian and healthy, and spanned ages roughly 6 to 95. This sample stems from a study of blood T cells in healthy people across ages. Overall study findings and caveats: Long-lived donors exceeded aged donors in naive CD4+ cells and diversity.

This TCR derives from a woman in her twenties or thirties in good health. The rearrangement uses TRBV7-3 and TRBJ2-3; D is perhaps TRBD2 (5 bases). The sample was blood. For the CDR3, the DNA is TGTGCCAGCAGCCCCTCGCGGCGGGCCTACACAGATACGCAGTATTTT. This encodes CASSPSRRAYTDTQYF.